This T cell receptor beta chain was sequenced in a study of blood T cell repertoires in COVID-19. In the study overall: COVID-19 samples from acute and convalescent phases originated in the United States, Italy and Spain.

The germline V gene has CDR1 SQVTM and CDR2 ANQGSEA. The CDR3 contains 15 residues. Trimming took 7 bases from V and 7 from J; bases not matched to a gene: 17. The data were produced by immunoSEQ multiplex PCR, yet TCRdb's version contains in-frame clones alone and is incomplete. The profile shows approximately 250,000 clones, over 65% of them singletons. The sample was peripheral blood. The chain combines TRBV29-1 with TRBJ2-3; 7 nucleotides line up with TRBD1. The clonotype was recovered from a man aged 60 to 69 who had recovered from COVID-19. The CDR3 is CSDARPAGGSNTQYF. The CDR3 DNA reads TGCAGCGACGCCCGCCCGGCAGGGGGATCGAATACGCAGTATTTT.